Each of the 12 T cell receptor beta chains below was sequenced from the same sample in a study of cytomegalovirus exposure and HLA in healthy donors. PCR primers comprised 60 Vbeta and 13 Jbeta primers. Clones were sequenced by immunoSEQ multiplex PCR, and TCRdb holds only the in-frame ones, with some missing. The sample has roughly 240,000 clones; roughly 87% are singletons. The sequenced material came from PBMCs. These receptors were obtained from a woman between 35 and 50 years old in good health and CMV-seropositive.

The rearrangement joins TRBV6-5 to TRBJ2-5; 11 bases match TRBD1. CDR1 is MNHEY, CDR2 SVGAGI, per germline. The length of the CDR3 is 13 residues. CDR3 DNA: TGTTCGGCTCGGACAGGGGGCCAGGAGACCCAGTACTTC. This translates into CSARTGGQETQYF.

The table lists this clone with a few counts. The gene calls are TRBV7-2 and TRBJ2-1; no clear D gene. Per germline, CDR1 SGHTA and CDR2 FQGNSA. The CDR3 covers 14 residues. The ends were cut back, 6 bases at V and 0 bases at J, with 9 bases in the middle. The CDR3 here is CASSLGFSYNEQFF. CDR3 in DNA: TGTGCCAGCAGTCTAGGTTTCTCCTACAATGAGCAGTTCTTC.

The chain has TRBV10-3 and TRBJ2-7; possibly TRBD2 for D (6 bases). Trimming pared 7 bases from V and 3 bases from J, leaving 10 bases between. The CDR3 covers 12 residues. Germline assignment: CDR1 ENHRY and CDR2 SYGVKD. CDR3 sequence reads: CAITDGGYEQYF. CDR3 nucleotide sequence: TGTGCCATCACTGACGGGGGCTACGAGCAGTACTTC.

The chain recombines TRBV30 with TRBJ2-7; D is perhaps TRBD1 (6 bases). The CDR3 is 13 amino acids. From germline, CDR1 is GTSNPN and CDR2 SVGIG (reference sequence). The V end was cut by 0 bases, the J end by 6 bases, with 12 bases between. DNA for the CDR3: TGTGCCTGGAGTGTTAACAGGGCGCGCGAGCAGTACTTC. Amino acids: CAWSVNRAREQYF.

V is TRBV6-5 and J is TRBJ1-2; D is ambiguous. With 6 bases removed from V and 6 bases from J, the gap between germline ends came to 11 bases. CDR3 length equals 12 residues. Per germline, CDR1 MNHEY and CDR2 SVGAGI. In nucleotides, the CDR3 is TGTGCCAGCAGGCGGAACCCGGATGGCTACACCTTC. It encodes CASRRNPDGYTF.

The chain has TRBV7-2 and TRBJ1-2, with TRBD1 identical over 7 bases. CDR3 length: 16 residues. The germline CDR1 and CDR2 sequences are SGHTA and FQGNSA. V shed 5 bases and J 3 bases; nucleotides not matched to a gene: 12. The CDR3 loop is CASSVRQGPGDYGYTF. The CDR3 coding sequence is TGTGCCAGCAGCGTACGACAGGGCCCCGGCGACTATGGCTACACCTTC.

The genes are TRBV7-9 and TRBJ2-2; 7 nucleotides match TRBD1. Germline V gives CDR1 SEHNR, CDR2 FQNEAQ (reference sequence). The V segment lost 5 bases and the J segment 4 bases; nucleotides outside the gene matches: 7. The CDR3 has 15 amino acids. The DNA of the CDR3 is TGTGCCAGCAGCCCGGGACAGAGAGGCACCGGGGAGCTGTTTTTT. It is translated as CASSPGQRGTGELFF.

The chain links TRBV18 to TRBJ1-3; TRBD1 matches at 8 bases. In germline, CDR1 is KGHSH, CDR2 LQKENI. Trimming at V came to 5 bases and at J to 3 bases, leaving 6 bases not matched to a gene. The CDR3 spans 15 residues. The CDR3 loop reads CASSTQGAVGNTIYF. The DNA for the CDR3 is TGTGCCAGCTCAACCCAGGGGGCAGTTGGAAACACCATATATTTT.

This chain uses TRBV4-2 with TRBJ1-2, with D possibly matching TRBD1 (6 bases). This CDR3 contains 14 residues. V lost 4 bases and J lost 4, with 13 bases in between. The germline CDR1 and CDR2 sequences are LGHNA and YNFKEQ. CDR3 DNA: TGTGCCAGCAGCCCCCCAGGGGTCGTCTATGGCTACACCTTC. It yields the protein CASSPPGVVYGYTF.

The genes are TRBV30 and TRBJ2-5; 9 nucleotides line up with TRBD1. CDR3 size: 16 residues. V shed 1 base, J shed 4 bases, and the junction held 10 bases outside the gene matches. Germline values: CDR1 GTSNPN, CDR2 SVGIG (reference sequence). CDR3 residues: CAWSALGTGYRETQYF. Written as DNA, the CDR3 is TGTGCCTGGAGTGCTCTTGGGACAGGGTATAGAGAGACCCAGTACTTC.

The V call is TRBV10-3, the J call TRBJ2-6; TRBD1 aligns across 8 bases. The V segment lost 8 bases and the J segment 4 bases; nucleotides outside the gene matches: 4. CDR1 is ENHRY, CDR2 SYGVKD, per germline. The CDR3 runs to 14 residues. In DNA, the CDR3 is TGTGCCATCTCAGGGGGCGACGGGGCCAACGTCCTGACTTTC. This codes for CAISGGDGANVLTF.

V and J are TRBV7-6 and TRBJ2-7, with 9 bases matching TRBD1. V shed 1 base and J 6 bases; nucleotides not matched to a gene: 7. Germline V gene lookup returns CDR1 SGHVS and CDR2 FNYEAQ. This CDR3 spans 15 amino acids. The CDR3 loop is CASSLETGGYGEQYF. CDR3 in DNA: TGTGCCAGCAGCTTAGAGACAGGGGGGTATGGCGAGCAGTACTTC.